The 15 T cell receptor beta chains reported below all come from one sample, sequenced in a study of CD8 T cells in ankylosing spondylitis. A single record per CDR3 protein comes from TCRdb applying MiXCR to the 5' RACE reads. The table lists more than 300,000 distinct CDR3 sequences, approximately 10% of them singletons, with roughly 9% in the top ten. Sequenced input: blood, either unsorted or a sorted T cell fraction (not recorded which). Receptors were obtained from a female donor with ankylosing spondylitis or in good health (not recorded which).

The chain joins TRBV19 to TRBJ2-5; 10 bases line up with TRBD2. The CDR3 contains 16 residues. In germline, CDR1 is LNHDA, CDR2 SQIVND (reference sequence). V shed 3 bases, J shed 4 bases, and the junction held 8 bases outside the gene matches. CDR3 protein: CASSMGLASTLETQYF. Here the CDR3 DNA reads TGTGCCAGTAGTATGGGACTAGCGAGCACTTTAGAGACCCAGTACTTC.

This clonotype came up a few times. The V and J genes are TRBV29-1 and TRBJ2-4, with 7 bases aligning to TRBD1. Germline V gives CDR1 SQVTM, CDR2 ANQGSEA. J gave up 0 bases and V 7 bases, and 21 bases lay outside the gene matches. CDR3 length: 19 residues. The CDR3 nucleotides read TGCAGCGACGTCCCCCGGGACAGTGATTCTAGGAGAGCCAAAAACATTCAGTACTTC. It encodes CSDVPRDSDSRRAKNIQYF.

This clonotype was detected many times. The chain combines TRBV5-1 with TRBJ1-5; D gene unclear. Per the germline V gene, CDR1 is SGHRS and CDR2 is YFSETQ. CDR3 length equals 15 residues. V was shortened by 4 bases and J by 4 bases, with 15 bases between the two germline ends. CDR3 in amino acids: CASSPGGLPNQPQHF. The CDR3 bases are TGCGCCAGCAGCCCGGGAGGGTTGCCGAATCAGCCCCAGCATTTT.

There are many counts of this clonotype. CDR3 sequence reads: CASGVLDSSYEQYF. Here the CDR3 DNA reads TGCGCCAGCGGTGTATTGGACAGTTCCTACGAGCAGTACTTC. The rearrangement uses TRBV5-1 and TRBJ2-7; weak D call: TRBD1 (6 bases). CDR3 length: 14 residues. V shed 7 bases and J shed 1 base, with 15 bases lying between them. Germline CDR1 and CDR2: SGHRS and YFSETQ.

In this sample, this clonotype turned up many times. V and J are TRBV30 and TRBJ1-4; no firm D call. The V gene lost 4 bases and the J gene lost 2 bases, with 5 bases spanning the gap. Germline V gives CDR1 GTSNPN, CDR2 SVGIG (reference sequence). The CDR3 is 12 amino acids. CDR3 sequence reads: CAWMGTNEKLFF. The CDR3 bases are TGTGCCTGGATGGGGACTAATGAAAAACTGTTTTTT. The complete variable domain, with remaining parts taken from reference TRBV30 and TRBJ1-4, reads SQTIHQWPATLVQPVGSPLSLECTVEGTSNPNLYWYRQAAGRGLQLLFYSVGIGQISSEVPQNLSASRPQDRQFILSSKKLLLSDSGFYLCAWMGTNEKLFFGSGTQLSVL.

This clonotype was detected many times. V usage is TRBV7-2 and J usage is TRBJ2-7; maybe TRBD1 (5 bases). The CDR3 runs to 12 residues. CDR1 SGHTA and CDR2 FQGNSA come from the germline V gene. Trimming pared 4 bases from V and 8 bases from J, leaving 12 bases between. The DNA for the CDR3 is TGTGCCAGCAGCTCCTACAGGTTTCAGCAGTACTTC. The encoded protein is CASSSYRFQQYF.

This clonotype was observed at least ten times. This chain connects TRBV6-2 or TRBV6-3 to TRBJ1-1; TRBD1 might be the D (5 bases). Germline loops: CDR1 MNHEY, CDR2 SVGEGT. The CDR3 sequence is 14 residues long. Trimming removed 2 bases from V and 4 bases from J, with 11 bases in between. In DNA, the CDR3 is TGTGCCAGCAGTTACGCAGGGATGAGCACTGAAGCTTTCTTT. It encodes CASSYAGMSTEAFF.

On this clonotype itself: This sequence may be a read error, since a much larger clone differs from it by one base. The chain combines TRBV29-1 with TRBJ2-3; tentatively, D is TRBD1 or TRBD2 (6 bases each). Germline CDR1 is SQVTM and CDR2 is ANQGSEA. The CDR3 spans 13 residues. This CDR3 reads CSVGVGGQDTLYF. The CDR3 DNA reads as TGCAGCGTTGGGGTTGGGGGGCAAGATACGCTGTATTTT.

This rearrangement joins TRBV18 to TRBJ2-5; no definite D call. CDR3 length: 14 amino acids. V lost 2 bases to trimming and J lost 5 bases, with 12 bases between them. CDR1 and CDR2 (germline): KGHSH, LQKENI. The CDR3 DNA reads TGTGCCAGCTCACCAACGGCCCAACGGGAGACCCAGTACTTC. It codes for CASSPTAQRETQYF.

This clonotype came up a few times. The V gene is TRBV20-1, the J gene TRBJ1-1; no reliable D call. The V end was cut by 5 bases, the J end by 5 bases, with 15 bases between. The CDR3 is made up of 13 amino acids. The V gene's germline CDR1 is DFQATT and CDR2 SNEGSKA (reference sequence). CDR3 in amino acids: CSAPLDGRTEAFF. In nucleotides, the CDR3 is TGCAGTGCTCCCCTGGACGGTAGGACTGAAGCTTTCTTT.

In this sample, this clonotype turned up many times. The V and J genes are TRBV29-1 and TRBJ1-2, with D perhaps TRBD1 (6 bases). Looked up from germline, CDR1 is SQVTM and CDR2 is ANQGSEA. This CDR3 comprises 11 residues. Trimming shortened V by 7 bases and J by 8 bases, and 14 bases separated the two germline ends. The CDR3 region is CSAYGGQGYTF. CDR3 nucleotides: TGCAGCGCCTACGGGGGGCAGGGCTACACCTTC.

This clonotype was observed many times. The chain carries TRBV5-1 and TRBJ2-1, with 11 positions matching TRBD2. The trim removed 0 bases at V and 5 bases at J, leaving 1 base unmatched. The CDR3 sequence is 15 residues long. Germline values: CDR1 SGHRS, CDR2 YFSETQ. CDR3 DNA: TGCGCCAGCAGCTTGGGACTAGCGGGGAACAATGAGCAGTTCTTC. It codes for CASSLGLAGNNEQFF. Full variable domain (remainder filled in from reference TRBV5-1 and TRBJ2-1): KAGVTQTPRYLIKTRGQQVTLSCSPISGHRSVSWYQQTPGQGLQFLFEYFSETQRNKGNFPGRFSGRQFSNSRSEMNVSTLELGDSALYLCASSLGLAGNNEQFFGPGTRLTVL.

Concerning this clonotype itself: A much bigger clone sits one base away, suggesting this may be a read error. The chain employs TRBV5-1 and TRBJ1-1; D call uncertain. This CDR3 region has 13 residues. CDR1 and CDR2 (germline): SGHRS, YFSETQ. Written as DNA, the CDR3 is TGCGCCAACAGCCCCCACGAGAACACTGAAGCTTTCTTT. This encodes CANSPHENTEAFF.

There are many counts of this clonotype. The gene calls are TRBV24-1 and TRBJ1-1, with D perhaps matching TRBD1 (5 bases). The germline V and J ends were trimmed by 4 bases and 5 bases, with 13 bases remaining between them. CDR1 is KGHDR, CDR2 SFDVKD, per germline. The CDR3 runs 14 residues. The CDR3 protein is CATSDPGRGTEAFF. The CDR3 region has the DNA TGTGCCACCAGTGACCCAGGACGGGGGACTGAAGCTTTCTTT.

There are a few counts of this clonotype. The genes are TRBV7-9 and TRBJ1-4; D remains ambiguous. CDR3 length: 17 amino acids. V lost 4 bases to trimming and J lost 2 bases, with 17 bases between them. Germline values: CDR1 SEHNR, CDR2 FQNEAQ (reference sequence). The CDR3, as DNA: TGTGCCAGCAGCTCTATCAGAGACTCGCCCACTAATGAAAAACTGTTTTTT. It yields the protein CASSSIRDSPTNEKLFF.